This TCR beta chain was identified in a study of identical twins. This clonotype was observed a handful of times. Its antigen is unknown. TCRdb ran MiXCR on the 5' RACE reads and lists one entry per CDR3 protein. Here the sample spans some 570,000 distinct CDR3 sequences, around 22% being singletons. Study outcomes and limitations: The study based its conclusions on cross-sectional statistical analysis and did not follow the same donors. Alpha sequences out of frame and shared by twins had excess low generation probability.

Germline V gene lookup returns CDR1 DFQATT and CDR2 SNEGSKA (reference sequence). V dropped 2 bases and J dropped 3; count of bases not matched to a gene: 2. CDR3 size: 13 residues. This same sample was also part of a study on yellow fever vaccine responses in identical twins.

This clonotype originated in a young woman in good health. Sequenced: CD4+ T cells sorted from blood. This chain connects TRBV20-1 to TRBJ2-3; 7 bases fit TRBD2. This chain's CDR3 is CSARLAVTDTQYF. CDR3 DNA sequence: TGCAGTGCTAGACTAGCGGTAACAGATACGCAGTATTTT.